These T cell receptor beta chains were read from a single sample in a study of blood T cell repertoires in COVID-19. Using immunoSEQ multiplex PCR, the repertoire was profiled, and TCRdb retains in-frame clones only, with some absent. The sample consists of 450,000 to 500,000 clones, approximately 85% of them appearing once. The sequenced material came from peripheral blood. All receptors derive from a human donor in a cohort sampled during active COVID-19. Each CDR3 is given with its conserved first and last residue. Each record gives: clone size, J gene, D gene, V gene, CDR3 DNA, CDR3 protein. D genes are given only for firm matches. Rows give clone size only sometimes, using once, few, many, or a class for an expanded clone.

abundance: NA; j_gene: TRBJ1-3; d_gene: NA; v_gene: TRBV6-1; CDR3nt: TGTGCCAGCAGTGAACTCCTCTCTCTGGGAAACACCATATATTTT; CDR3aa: CASSELLSLGNTIYF
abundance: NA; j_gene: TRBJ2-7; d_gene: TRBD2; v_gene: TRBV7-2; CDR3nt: TGTGCCAGCAGCTTACGACTAGCGGGAGGACTTTCCTACGAGCAGTACTTC; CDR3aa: CASSLRLAGGLSYEQYF
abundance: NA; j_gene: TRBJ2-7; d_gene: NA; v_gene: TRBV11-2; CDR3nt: TGTGCCAGCAGCTTAGAACTGCCGGGACAAGGAACTTACGAGCAGTACTTC; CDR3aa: CASSLELPGQGTYEQYF
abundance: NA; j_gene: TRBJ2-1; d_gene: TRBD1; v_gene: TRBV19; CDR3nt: TGTGCCAGTAGGGGACAGGGGGTAAACAATGAGCAGTTCTTC; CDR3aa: CASRGQGVNNEQFF
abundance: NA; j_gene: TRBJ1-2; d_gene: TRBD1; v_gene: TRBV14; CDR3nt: TGTGCCAGCAGCCAAGAAGCCCTTGGGACAGGGGGCAAGGGCTACACCTTC; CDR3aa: CASSQEALGTGGKGYTF
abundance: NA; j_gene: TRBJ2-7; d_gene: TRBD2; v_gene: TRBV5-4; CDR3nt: TGTGCCAGCAGCTCTAGCGGGAGTCAGCAGTACTTC; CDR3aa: CASSSSGSQQYF
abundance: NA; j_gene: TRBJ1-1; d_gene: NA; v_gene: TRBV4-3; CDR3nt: TGCGCCAGCAGCGCTTCAGGGTACACTGAAGCTTTCTTT; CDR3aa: CASSASGYTEAFF
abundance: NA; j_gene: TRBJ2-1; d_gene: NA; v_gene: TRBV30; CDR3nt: TGTGCCTGGAGGCCTAGAGGGTCCTACAATGAGCAGTTCTTC; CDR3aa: CAWRPRGSYNEQFF
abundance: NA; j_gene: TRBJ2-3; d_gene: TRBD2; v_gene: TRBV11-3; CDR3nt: TGTGCCAGCAGCTTAGTGACGGGAGGGGCCGATACGCAGTATTTT; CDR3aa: CASSLVTGGADTQYF
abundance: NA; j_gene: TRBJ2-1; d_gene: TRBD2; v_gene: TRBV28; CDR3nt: TGTGCCAGCAGTTCTAGCGGGGGCTACAATGAGCAGTTCTTC; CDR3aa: CASSSSGGYNEQFF
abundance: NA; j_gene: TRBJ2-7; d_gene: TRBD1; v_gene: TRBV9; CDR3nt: TGTGCCAGCAGTCCCGAACCCCAGGGGGTAAGCGAGCAGTACTTC; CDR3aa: CASSPEPQGVSEQYF
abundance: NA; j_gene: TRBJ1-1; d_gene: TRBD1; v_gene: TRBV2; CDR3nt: TGTGCCAGCAGTGCTCGACAGGGGGCGTACACTGAAGCTTTCTTT; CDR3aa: CASSARQGAYTEAFF
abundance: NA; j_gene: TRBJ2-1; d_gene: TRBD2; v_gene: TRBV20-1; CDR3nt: TGCAGTGCTAGTCCCCCCATGAGAACTAGCGGGAGGGCCGCTGAGCAGTTCTTC; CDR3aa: CSASPPMRTSGRAAEQFF
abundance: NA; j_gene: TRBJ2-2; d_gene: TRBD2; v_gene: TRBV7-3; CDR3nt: TGTGCCAGCAGCCCGGGACTAGCGGTGTGGAACACCGGGGAGCTGTTTTTT; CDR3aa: CASSPGLAVWNTGELFF
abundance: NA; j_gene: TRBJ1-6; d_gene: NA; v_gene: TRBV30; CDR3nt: TGTGCCTGGAGTGTACTGGAGGGGTCACCCCTCCACTTT; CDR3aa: CAWSVLEGSPLHF
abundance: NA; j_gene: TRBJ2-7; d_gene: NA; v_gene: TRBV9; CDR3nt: TGTGCCAGCAGCCCCACCGGGAGTCCCTACGAGCAGTACTTC; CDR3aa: CASSPTGSPYEQYF
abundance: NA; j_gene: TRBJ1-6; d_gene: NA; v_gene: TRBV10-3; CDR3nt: TGTGCCATCAGTGACTCGGACTCCTCAGGTTCACCCCTCCACTTT; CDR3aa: CAISDSDSSGSPLHF
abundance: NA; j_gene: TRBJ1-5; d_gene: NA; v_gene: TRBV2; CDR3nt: TGTGCCAGCAGTGACGGACAGTTGAGCAATCAGCCCCAGCATTTT; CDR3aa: CASSDGQLSNQPQHF
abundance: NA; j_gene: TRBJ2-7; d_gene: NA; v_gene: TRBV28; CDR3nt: TGTGCCAGCAGTGCCATACATGGAGGCTCCTACGAGCAGTACTTC; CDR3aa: CASSAIHGGSYEQYF
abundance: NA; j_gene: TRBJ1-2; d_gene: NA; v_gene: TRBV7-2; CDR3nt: TGTGCCAGCAGCCGCAGACTGGAAACTATTGGCTACACCTTC; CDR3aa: CASSRRLETIGYTF
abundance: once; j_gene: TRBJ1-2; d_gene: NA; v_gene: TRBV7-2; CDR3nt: TGTGCCAGCAGCTTTCGGGGTAGGATCGATGGCTACACCTTC; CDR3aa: CASSFRGRIDGYTF
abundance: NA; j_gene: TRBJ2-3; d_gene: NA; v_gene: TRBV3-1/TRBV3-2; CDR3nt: TGTGCCAGCAGCCTGAGGGCCGTAGATACGCAGTATTTT; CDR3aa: CASSLRAVDTQYF
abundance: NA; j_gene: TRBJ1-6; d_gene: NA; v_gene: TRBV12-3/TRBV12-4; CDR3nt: TGTGCCAGCAGTTCCTTATCCCCGGCCCTCCACTTT; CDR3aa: CASSSLSPALHF
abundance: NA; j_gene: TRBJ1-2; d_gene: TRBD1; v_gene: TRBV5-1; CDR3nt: TGCGCCAGCAGCTTGGCAGGGACAGGGAGTGAAGGCTACACCTTC; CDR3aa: CASSLAGTGSEGYTF
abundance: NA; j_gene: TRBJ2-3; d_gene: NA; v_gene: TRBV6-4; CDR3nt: TGTGCCAGCAGTTTGCGGGACCGAACAGATACGCAGTATTTT; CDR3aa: CASSLRDRTDTQYF
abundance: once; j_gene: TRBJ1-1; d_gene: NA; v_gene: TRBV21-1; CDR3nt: TGTGCCAGCAGCAAAGGGGAACCGACAGGGGGCTTGAACACTGAAGCTTTCTTT; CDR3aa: CASSKGEPTGGLNTEAFF
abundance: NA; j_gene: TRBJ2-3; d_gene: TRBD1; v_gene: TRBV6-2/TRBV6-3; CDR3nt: TGTGCCAGCAGGCCTGGACAGGGTACAGATACGCAGTATTTT; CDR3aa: CASRPGQGTDTQYF
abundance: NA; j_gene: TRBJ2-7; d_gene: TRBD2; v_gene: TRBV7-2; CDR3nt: TGTGCCAGCAGCTTAGCGCTTACTAGCGGGATTTCCTACGAGCAGTACTTC; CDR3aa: CASSLALTSGISYEQYF
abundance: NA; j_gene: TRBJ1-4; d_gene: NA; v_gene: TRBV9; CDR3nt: TGTGCCAGCAGCCCCCAGGAGGGCAGAGAAAAACTGTTTTTT; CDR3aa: CASSPQEGREKLFF
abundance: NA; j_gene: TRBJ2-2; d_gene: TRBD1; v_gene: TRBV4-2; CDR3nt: TGTGCCAGCAGCCAAGTCACAGGGGCCGGGGAGCTGTTTTTT; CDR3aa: CASSQVTGAGELFF
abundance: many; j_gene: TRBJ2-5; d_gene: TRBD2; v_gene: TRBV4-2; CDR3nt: TGTGCCAGCAGCCAAGGCGGACTAGCGGGGTACCAAGAGACCCAGTACTTC; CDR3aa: CASSQGGLAGYQETQYF
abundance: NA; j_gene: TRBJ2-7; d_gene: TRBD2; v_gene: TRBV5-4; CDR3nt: TGTGCCAGCAGTTTAGGTAGCGGGGCCTCCTACGAGCAGTACTTC; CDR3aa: CASSLGSGASYEQYF
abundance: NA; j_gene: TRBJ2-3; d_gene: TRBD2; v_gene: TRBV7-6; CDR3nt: TGTGCCAGCAGCTTAGCGCAGACTAGCGTGAGCACAGATACGCAGTATTTT; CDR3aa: CASSLAQTSVSTDTQYF
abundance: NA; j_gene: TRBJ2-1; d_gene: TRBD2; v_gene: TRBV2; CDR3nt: TGTGCCAGCAGCGCTAGCGGGGGGAAGCAGTTCTTC; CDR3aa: CASSASGGKQFF
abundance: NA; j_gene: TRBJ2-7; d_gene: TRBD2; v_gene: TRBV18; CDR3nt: TGTGCCAGCTCACCACTCCCCCCTAGCGGAACTTCCTACGAGCAGTACTTC; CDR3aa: CASSPLPPSGTSYEQYF